These 30 T cell receptor beta chains originate from one sample sequenced in a study of T cell responses to AZD1222 COVID-19 vaccine. Method: immunoSEQ multiplex PCR; TCRdb's copy keeps in-frame clones and lacks some. This table has 150,000 or so clones, about 89% appearing once. Sequenced material: peripheral blood, taken on day 0 of AZD1222 vaccination. The receptors were gathered from an adult in good health.

The chain employs TRBV19 and TRBJ2-5; 11 bases map to TRBD1. The CDR3 totals 15 residues. The trim removed 6 bases at V and 5 bases at J, leaving 8 bases unmatched. Germline V CDR1 and CDR2: LNHDA, SQIVND (reference sequence). Here the CDR3 reads CASSPGTGGRETQYF. CDR3 nucleotide sequence: TGTGCCAGTAGCCCCGGGACAGGGGGTCGGGAGACCCAGTACTTC.

V and J are TRBV6-6 and TRBJ1-5; D is unresolved. Germline CDR1 MNHNY, CDR2 SVGAGI (reference sequence). V lost 7 bases to trimming and J lost 7 bases, with 17 bases between them. This CDR3 is built from 14 residues. The CDR3 loop is CASTAQDGVQPQHF. The CDR3, as DNA: TGTGCCAGCACAGCCCAGGATGGAGTCCAGCCCCAGCATTTT.

The chain has TRBV9 and TRBJ2-1, with a tentative D call TRBD1 (6 bases). Trimming stripped 0 bases from V and 3 bases from J, with 10 bases between. CDR3 length equals 15 residues. Looked up from germline, CDR1 is SGDLS and CDR2 is YYNGEE. The CDR3 is CASSVGGQNYNEQFF. The CDR3 DNA follows: TGTGCCAGCAGCGTAGGGGGGCAGAACTACAATGAGCAGTTCTTC. The full variable domain, rest sourced from reference TRBV9 and TRBJ2-1, is DSGVTQTPKHLITATGQRVTLRCSPRSGDLSVYWYQQSLDQGLQFLIQYYNGEERAKGNILERFSAQQFPDLHSELNLSSLELGDSALYFCASSVGGQNYNEQFFGPGTRLTVL.

The V call is TRBV30, the J call TRBJ2-7; D gene unclear. The V end lost 2 bases, the J end lost 6 bases, and 11 bases lay between the germline ends. This CDR3 is 12 amino acids long. Germline values: CDR1 GTSNPN, CDR2 SVGIG (reference sequence). CDR3 DNA sequence: TGTGCCTGGAGTAAAGCCCGGAGCGAGCAGTACGTC. This sequence encodes CAWSKARSEQYV.

This chain's CDR3 is CAWSARTLASRLGADTQYF. The CDR3 DNA reads TGTGCCTGGAGTGCCAGGACTCTTGCGTCCCGACTAGGCGCAGATACGCAGTATTTT. The J gene is TRBJ2-3, the V gene TRBV30, with D tentatively TRBD2 (6 bases). This CDR3 spans 19 amino acids. V lost 1 base to trimming and J lost 4 bases, with 27 bases between them. Germline CDR1 reads GTSNPN; CDR2 reads SVGIG (reference sequence).

This clone came up a few times. The chain uses TRBV5-8 and TRBJ1-5; 9 nucleotides line up with TRBD1. Germline loops: CDR1 SGHTS, CDR2 YDEGEE. This CDR3 spans 15 amino acids. V gave up 4 bases and J gave up 3 bases; unmatched junction bases: 5. CDR3 protein: CASSKGTGNNQPQHF. CDR3 coding DNA: TGTGCCAGCAGCAAAGGGACAGGGAACAATCAGCCCCAGCATTTT.

The J gene is TRBJ1-5, the V gene TRBV4-2; no reliable D call. The germline gives CDR1 LGHNA, CDR2 YNFKEQ. Trimming took off 2 bases at V and 11 bases at J, with 16 bases between the two ends. The CDR3 loop spans 14 amino acids. The CDR3 bases are TGTGCCAGCAGCCAAAGCCCAAACCCTGGGACCCAGCATTTT. Encoded protein: CASSQSPNPGTQHF.

The gene calls are TRBV5-4 and TRBJ1-6; D gene uncertain. The CDR3 length is 15 residues. Germline CDR1 is SGHNT and CDR2 is YYREEE (reference sequence). The V and J ends lost 4 bases and 10 bases respectively, with 18 bases between them. The CDR3 coding sequence is TGTGCCAGCAGCGACGACGAGAGAGGCCGGTCACCCCTCCACTTT. It is translated as CASSDDERGRSPLHF.

This chain uses TRBV28 with TRBJ1-1, with 9 nucleotides matching TRBD1. The CDR3 has 13 residues. The germline V gene encodes CDR1 MDHEN and CDR2 SYDVKM. V lost 8 bases and J lost 4; bases outside the gene matches: 5. The CDR3 region has the DNA TGTGCCAGCCTGGACAGGGGAACCACTGAAGCTTTCTTT. Translating it yields CASLDRGTTEAFF. The variable domain in full, with the rest retrieved from reference TRBV28 and TRBJ1-1, is DVKVTQSSRYLVKRTGEKVFLECVQDMDHENMFWYRQDPGLGLRLIYFSYDVKMKEKGDIPEGYSVSREKKERFSLILESASTNQTSMYLCASLDRGTTEAFFGQGTRLTVV.

CDR3 bases: TGTGCCAGTACGACTGGGGACAGTTACTCTGGAAACACCATATATTTT. Protein: CASTTGDSYSGNTIYF. The gene calls are TRBV19 and TRBJ1-3; 7 nucleotides line up with TRBD1. The CDR3 is 16 residues long. J was trimmed by 0 bases and V by 7 bases; bases with no gene match: 9. Germline CDR1 LNHDA, CDR2 SQIVND (reference sequence).

This sequence joins TRBV5-8 and TRBJ2-3; 8 bases match TRBD1. Germline values: CDR1 SGHTS, CDR2 YDEGEE. CDR3 size: 16 residues. Trimming removed 1 base from V and 1 base from J; junction bases left unmatched: 5. The CDR3 DNA is TGTGCCAGCAGCTTGAGGACAGGGTGGGGCACAGATACGCAGTATTTT. Residues: CASSLRTGWGTDTQYF.

This clone has a single count. This rearrangement joins TRBV6-5 to TRBJ1-4; possible D gene TRBD1, 5 bases. From germline, CDR1 is MNHEY and CDR2 SVGAGI. The ends were cut back, 2 bases at V and 4 bases at J, with 11 bases in the middle. The CDR3 contains 15 residues. The CDR3 here is CASSYGAPGNEKLFF. Here the CDR3 DNA reads TGTGCCAGCAGTTACGGGGCCCCGGGTAATGAAAAACTGTTTTTT.

The gene calls are TRBV28 and TRBJ2-2; 7 nucleotides agree with TRBD1. CDR1 and CDR2 (germline): MDHEN, SYDVKM. The trim removed 5 bases at V and 4 bases at J, leaving 7 bases unmatched. The CDR3 extends over 15 amino acids. The CDR3 region has the DNA TGTGCCAGCAGTCGCCCGACAGGGTCCACCGGGGAGCTGTTTTTT. It encodes CASSRPTGSTGELFF.

The chain joins TRBV7-2 to TRBJ1-2, with D hard to call. The CDR3 sequence is 13 residues long. The germline gives CDR1 SGHTA, CDR2 FQGNSA. V was pared by 4 bases and J by 4 bases, with 10 bases between. The chain's CDR3 is CASSSAGIYGYTF. The CDR3 DNA reads TGTGCCAGCAGCTCCGCAGGAATCTATGGCTACACCTTC.

The chain couples TRBV19 to TRBJ2-1, with 9 bases matching TRBD1. The CDR3 has 16 amino acids. Trimming at V came to 4 bases and at J to 7 bases, leaving 11 bases not matched to a gene. Germline loops: CDR1 LNHDA, CDR2 SQIVND (reference sequence). This CDR3 is CASSNYPGTGWNEQFF. The DNA of the CDR3 is TGTGCCAGTAGTAACTACCCCGGGACAGGGTGGAATGAGCAGTTCTTC.

V is TRBV18 and J is TRBJ2-7; unclear D gene. V was pared by 5 bases and J by 5 bases, with 7 bases between. Germline loops: CDR1 KGHSH, CDR2 LQKENI. The length of the CDR3 is 11 residues. The CDR3: CASSSAHEQYF. CDR3 nucleotide sequence: TGTGCCAGCTCATCCGCCCACGAGCAGTACTTC.

The CDR3 DNA follows: TGTGCCAGTAGTGGGGCGGGGGAGCAGTTCTTC. Residues: CASSGAGEQFF. This rearrangement joins TRBV19 to TRBJ2-1, with D maybe TRBD2 (6 bases). Germline V CDR1 and CDR2: LNHDA, SQIVND (reference sequence). The V end lost 5 bases, the J end lost 10 bases, and 9 bases lay between the germline ends. This CDR3 is built from 11 residues.

This clone was seen only once. The V and J genes are TRBV18 and TRBJ1-5; a possible D gene is TRBD1 (6 bases). Germline CDR1 reads KGHSH; CDR2 reads LQKENI. The V gene lost 1 base and the J gene lost 4 bases, with 11 bases spanning the gap. The CDR3 has 15 amino acids. CDR3 protein: CASSPQGDRNQPQHF. CDR3 nucleotide sequence: TGTGCCAGCTCACCACAGGGGGATAGAAATCAGCCCCAGCATTTT.

The rearrangement joins TRBV5-1 to TRBJ2-3; 10 nucleotides match TRBD1. CDR1 and CDR2 (germline): SGHRS, YFSETQ. CDR3 size: 15 residues. The V and J ends lost 1 base and 3 bases, in that order; junction bases with no gene match: 2. The CDR3 nucleotides are TGCGCCAGCAGCTTGAGACAGGGGGCAACAGATACGCAGTATTTT. Its protein is CASSLRQGATDTQYF.

This sequence joins TRBV5-4 and TRBJ2-5; D may match TRBD1 or TRBD2 (5 bases each). V was clipped by 1 base and J by 5 bases, with 9 bases between them. The V gene's germline CDR1 is SGHNT and CDR2 YYREEE (reference sequence). This CDR3 comprises 13 residues. The CDR3 loop is CASSLKGTETQYF. The CDR3 nucleotides are TGTGCCAGCAGCTTGAAAGGGACGGAGACCCAGTACTTC.

The CDR3 reads CASNQDRSNQPQHF. The CDR3 DNA reads as TGTGCCAGCAACCAGGACAGGAGCAATCAGCCCCAGCATTTT. The chain links TRBV7-9 to TRBJ1-5, with 7 bases fitting TRBD1. This CDR3 region has 14 residues. Trimming cost V 7 bases and J 1 base; bases outside gene matches: 4. Germline V gene lookup returns CDR1 SEHNR and CDR2 FQNEAQ (reference sequence).

The chain joins TRBV24-1 to TRBJ1-3; no firm D call. The V gene lost 8 bases and the J gene lost 3 bases, with 10 bases spanning the gap. The CDR3 extends over 13 amino acids. From germline, CDR1 is KGHDR and CDR2 SFDVKD. CDR3 amino acids: CATTPRSGNTIYF. The CDR3 DNA sequence: TGTGCCACCACCCCCCGAAGTGGAAACACCATATATTTT.

The chain carries TRBV2 and TRBJ2-1; D is possibly TRBD1 or TRBD2 (5 bases each). The CDR3 consists of 12 residues. Germline assignment: CDR1 SNHLY and CDR2 FYNNEI. The V end was cut by 9 bases, the J end by 14 bases, with 20 bases between. The CDR3 nucleotides read TGTGCCAGTATGGGGGAGCCGGGTCAGGAGTTCTTC. Translated: CASMGEPGQEFF.

This clone was seen a few times. The rearrangement uses TRBV6-2 or TRBV6-3 and TRBJ1-5; D might be TRBD1 (5 bases). The CDR3 spans 15 residues. V was shortened by 2 bases and J by 4 bases, with 12 bases between the two germline ends. CDR1 and CDR2 from the germline V gene are MNHEY and SVGEGT. Here the CDR3 DNA reads TGTGCCAGCAGTTACGGAGGGGCTGGGAATCAGCCCCAGCATTTT. Protein: CASSYGGAGNQPQHF.

This rearrangement joins TRBV19 to TRBJ2-1, with 9 bases matching TRBD2. The CDR3 loop spans 15 amino acids. V shed 1 base and J 10 bases; nucleotides not matched to a gene: 8. Germline CDR1 LNHDA, CDR2 SQIVND (reference sequence). The CDR3: CASSIGTGGRGEQFF. In nucleotides, the CDR3 is TGTGCCAGTAGTATAGGAACGGGCGGGAGGGGAGAGCAGTTCTTC.

The chain joins TRBV7-2 to TRBJ1-5; D perhaps matches TRBD1 (5 bases). Germline V gives CDR1 SGHTA, CDR2 FQGNSA. This CDR3 comprises 14 residues. Trimming left V 4 bases short and J 5 bases short, with 12 bases between. CDR3 region: CASSWDYRDQPQHF. The CDR3 region has the DNA TGTGCCAGCAGCTGGGACTACCGGGATCAGCCCCAGCATTTT.

The V and J genes are TRBV4-1 and TRBJ1-6; 9 bases match TRBD1. The J segment lost 7 bases and the V segment lost 4 bases, leaving 2 bases of the junction unmatched. The CDR3 is made up of 14 amino acids. Germline V gene sequence: CDR1 MGHRA, CDR2 YSYEKL. For the CDR3, the DNA is TGCGCCAGCAGCCCCGGACAGGGGAATTCACCCCTCCACTTT. Protein: CASSPGQGNSPLHF.

The chain employs TRBV7-9 and TRBJ2-1; no definite D call. The CDR3 is made up of 15 amino acids. Trimming pared 10 bases from V and 0 bases from J, leaving 16 bases between. Germline V CDR1 and CDR2: SEHNR, FQNEAQ (reference sequence). The CDR3 here is CATGFLLSSYNEQFF. CDR3 sequence (DNA): TGTGCCACCGGTTTTCTGCTAAGCTCCTACAATGAGCAGTTCTTC.

V usage is TRBV5-6 and J usage is TRBJ2-5; the match to TRBD1 covers 8 bases. V dropped 2 bases and J dropped 3; count of bases not matched to a gene: 9. The CDR3 is 16 residues long. Germline V lookup: CDR1 SGHDT, CDR2 YYEEEE. The CDR3 loop is CASSLGDRGGEETQYF. CDR3 DNA sequence: TGTGCCAGCAGCTTAGGTGACAGGGGTGGCGAAGAGACCCAGTACTTC.

The rearrangement links TRBV6-2 or TRBV6-3 to TRBJ1-4, with TRBD1 matching over 8 bases. V trimming: 6 bases; J trimming: 2 bases; junction bases outside the gene matches: 11. This CDR3 is 17 amino acids long. CDR1 and CDR2 (germline): MNHEY, SVGEGT. The CDR3 DNA reads TGTGCCAGCAGCCGCGGACAGGGTCGAGGGACTAATGAAAAACTGTTTTTT. Protein sequence: CASSRGQGRGTNEKLFF.